The rows below give T cell receptor beta chains drawn from one sample of a study of shared clonotypes between healthy human individuals. Sequenced by immunoSEQ multiplex PCR; TCRdb stores in-frame clones only, minus some. The sample contains approximately 740,000 clones, 80% to 95% of which appear only once. The sample was naive CD8+ T cells sorted from blood. The receptors stem from a man aged 25-40 years in good health. The CDR3 runs from the conserved cysteine through the conserved F or W. A D gene is named only where the DNA matches it firmly. The size field is filled for only some rows; it gives once, few, many or a size class.

d_gene: TRBD1; v_gene: TRBV19; abundance: NA; j_gene: TRBJ2-6; CDR3aa: CASTLGDSSGANVLTF; CDR3nt: TGTGCCAGTACCCTTGGGGACAGCTCTGGGGCCAACGTCCTGACTTTC
d_gene: NA; v_gene: TRBV28; abundance: NA; j_gene: TRBJ2-7; CDR3aa: CASSLSAAYEQYF; CDR3nt: TGTGCCAGCAGTTTATCTGCAGCTTACGAGCAGTACTTC
d_gene: NA; v_gene: TRBV6-5; abundance: few; j_gene: TRBJ1-2; CDR3aa: CASSYSAVDGYTF; CDR3nt: TGTGCCAGCAGTTACTCGGCCGTGGATGGCTACACCTTC
d_gene: TRBD2; v_gene: TRBV11-2; abundance: NA; j_gene: TRBJ2-1; CDR3aa: CASSSVAGGSFNEQFF; CDR3nt: TGTGCCAGCAGCTCCGTAGCGGGAGGGTCTTTCAATGAGCAGTTCTTC
d_gene: TRBD1; v_gene: TRBV19; abundance: NA; j_gene: TRBJ1-5; CDR3aa: CASSIDQYRGRDQPQHF; CDR3nt: TGTGCCAGTAGTATAGATCAGTACAGGGGGCGCGATCAGCCCCAGCATTTT
d_gene: NA; v_gene: TRBV29-1; abundance: NA; j_gene: TRBJ1-2; CDR3aa: CSVEGQGWEGYTF; CDR3nt: TGCAGCGTTGAAGGGCAGGGGTGGGAAGGCTACACCTTC
d_gene: NA; v_gene: TRBV7-9; abundance: once; j_gene: TRBJ2-6; CDR3aa: CASSLGGSDISGANVLTF; CDR3nt: TGTGCCAGCAGCTTAGGGGGGTCAGACATCTCTGGGGCCAACGTCCTGACTTTC
d_gene: NA; v_gene: TRBV28; abundance: NA; j_gene: TRBJ2-7; CDR3aa: CASRGPYEQYF; CDR3nt: TGTGCCAGCAGGGGCCCCTACGAGCAGTACTTC
d_gene: NA; v_gene: TRBV7-8; abundance: once; j_gene: TRBJ1-4; CDR3aa: CASSSPYAGATNEKLFF; CDR3nt: TGTGCCAGCAGCTCCCCTTATGCGGGGGCAACTAATGAAAAACTGTTTTTT
d_gene: TRBD2; v_gene: TRBV9; abundance: NA; j_gene: TRBJ2-3; CDR3aa: CASSTRAGEGTDTQYF; CDR3nt: TGTGCCAGCAGCACCCGAGCGGGAGAGGGCACAGATACGCAGTATTTT
d_gene: NA; v_gene: TRBV7-2; abundance: NA; j_gene: TRBJ2-1; CDR3aa: CASSLGGPEVNNEQFF; CDR3nt: TGTGCCAGCAGCTTAGGTGGGCCAGAGGTTAATAATGAGCAGTTCTTC
d_gene: NA; v_gene: TRBV27; abundance: NA; j_gene: TRBJ2-5; CDR3aa: CASSRGAGTETQYF; CDR3nt: TGTGCCAGCAGCCGGGGGGCAGGGACGGAGACCCAGTACTTC
d_gene: TRBD2; v_gene: TRBV11-3; abundance: NA; j_gene: TRBJ2-7; CDR3aa: CASSAGLAGVYEQYF; CDR3nt: TGTGCCAGCAGCGCGGGACTAGCGGGAGTTTACGAGCAGTACTTC
d_gene: TRBD2; v_gene: TRBV4-1; abundance: NA; j_gene: TRBJ2-7; CDR3aa: CASSQVPAGDYYEQYF; CDR3nt: TGCGCCAGCAGCCAAGTTCCCGCGGGAGACTATTACGAGCAGTACTTC
d_gene: TRBD2; v_gene: TRBV11-2; abundance: NA; j_gene: TRBJ2-3; CDR3aa: CASSFRGRSSTDTQYF; CDR3nt: TGTGCCAGCAGCTTCCGCGGGAGATCTAGCACAGATACGCAGTATTTT
d_gene: NA; v_gene: TRBV7-9; abundance: NA; j_gene: TRBJ2-2; CDR3aa: CASSLDRGRGTGELFF; CDR3nt: TGTGCCAGCAGCTTAGACCGGGGGCGCGGCACCGGGGAGCTGTTTTTT
d_gene: NA; v_gene: TRBV4-1; abundance: NA; j_gene: TRBJ2-1; CDR3aa: CASSHPLMNEQFF; CDR3nt: TGCGCCAGCAGCCATCCCCTAATGAATGAGCAGTTCTTC
d_gene: TRBD1; v_gene: TRBV10-2; abundance: NA; j_gene: TRBJ2-6; CDR3aa: CATRTGNFAGANVLTF; CDR3nt: TGCGCCACTAGGACAGGGAACTTTGCTGGGGCCAACGTCCTGACTTTC
d_gene: NA; v_gene: TRBV9; abundance: NA; j_gene: TRBJ1-6; CDR3aa: CASSSGQGIHF; CDR3nt: TGTGCCAGCAGCTCGGGCCAAGGGATCCACTTT
d_gene: NA; v_gene: TRBV6-6; abundance: NA; j_gene: TRBJ1-4; CDR3aa: CASSYSMEVRGEKLFF; CDR3nt: TGTGCCAGCAGTTACTCGATGGAGGTCCGGGGTGAAAAACTGTTTTTT
d_gene: NA; v_gene: TRBV13; abundance: NA; j_gene: TRBJ2-7; CDR3aa: CASSSDRSYEQYF; CDR3nt: TGTGCCAGCAGCTCTGACCGGTCCTACGAGCAGTACTTC
d_gene: TRBD2; v_gene: TRBV19; abundance: NA; j_gene: TRBJ2-1; CDR3aa: CASSQLAGGLTEQFF; CDR3nt: TGTGCCAGTAGTCAACTAGCGGGAGGGCTTACTGAGCAGTTCTTC
d_gene: TRBD2; v_gene: TRBV13; abundance: NA; j_gene: TRBJ2-7; CDR3aa: CASSLGLAGDYPYEQYF; CDR3nt: TGTGCCAGCAGCTTAGGCCTAGCGGGAGACTACCCCTACGAGCAGTACTTC
d_gene: NA; v_gene: TRBV27; abundance: NA; j_gene: TRBJ2-7; CDR3aa: CASRRAGQAYEQYF; CDR3nt: TGTGCCAGCAGACGAGCGGGACAGGCATACGAGCAGTACTTC
d_gene: NA; v_gene: TRBV7-6; abundance: NA; j_gene: TRBJ2-7; CDR3aa: CASSFSAMGEQYF; CDR3nt: TGTGCCAGCAGCTTTAGCGCAATGGGAGAGCAGTACTTC
d_gene: NA; v_gene: TRBV9; abundance: NA; j_gene: TRBJ2-7; CDR3aa: CASSPRRGSSYEQYF; CDR3nt: TGTGCCAGCAGCCCCCGGCGGGGCAGCTCCTACGAGCAGTACTTC
d_gene: NA; v_gene: TRBV9; abundance: NA; j_gene: TRBJ2-2; CDR3aa: CASLDPNTGELFF; CDR3nt: TGTGCCAGTCTGGACCCAAACACCGGGGAGCTGTTTTTT
d_gene: TRBD2; v_gene: TRBV7-3; abundance: NA; j_gene: TRBJ2-5; CDR3aa: CASSSLAGGWETQYF; CDR3nt: TGTGCCAGCAGCTCCTTAGCGGGAGGGTGGGAGACCCAGTACTTC
d_gene: NA; v_gene: TRBV7-9; abundance: NA; j_gene: TRBJ2-5; CDR3aa: CASSPGGGVAKETQYF; CDR3nt: TGTGCCAGCAGCCCGGGCGGAGGGGTCGCTAAAGAGACCCAGTACTTC
d_gene: TRBD1; v_gene: TRBV19; abundance: NA; j_gene: TRBJ1-5; CDR3aa: CASSKGQTNQPQHF; CDR3nt: TGTGCCAGTAGTAAGGGACAGACAAATCAGCCCCAGCATTTT
d_gene: NA; v_gene: TRBV27; abundance: NA; j_gene: TRBJ2-7; CDR3aa: CASSFSGRSYEQYF; CDR3nt: TGTGCCAGCAGTTTCTCGGGGAGAAGCTACGAGCAGTACTTC
d_gene: NA; v_gene: TRBV11-2; abundance: NA; j_gene: TRBJ2-7; CDR3aa: CASSGTGGWEQYF; CDR3nt: TGTGCCAGCAGCGGGACCGGGGGTTGGGAGCAGTACTTC
d_gene: NA; v_gene: TRBV29-1; abundance: NA; j_gene: TRBJ2-1; CDR3aa: CSTNQGLAEQFF; CDR3nt: TGCAGCACCAATCAAGGGTTGGCTGAGCAGTTCTTC
d_gene: TRBD1; v_gene: TRBV5-4; abundance: few; j_gene: TRBJ2-3; CDR3aa: CASSLKRDSPQYF; CDR3nt: TGTGCCAGCAGCTTGAAAAGGGACAGCCCGCAGTATTTT
d_gene: NA; v_gene: TRBV2; abundance: few; j_gene: TRBJ2-5; CDR3aa: CASTKGETQYF; CDR3nt: TGTGCCAGCACGAAGGGGGAGACCCAGTACTTC
d_gene: TRBD2; v_gene: TRBV11-2; abundance: NA; j_gene: TRBJ2-1; CDR3aa: CASSSRTSGYTSYNEQFF; CDR3nt: TGTGCCAGCAGCTCCCGGACTAGCGGCTATACCTCCTACAATGAGCAGTTCTTC
d_gene: TRBD2; v_gene: TRBV29-1; abundance: NA; j_gene: TRBJ2-3; CDR3aa: CSVAASGFTDTQYF; CDR3nt: TGCAGCGTTGCGGCTAGCGGGTTCACAGATACGCAGTATTTT
d_gene: TRBD1; v_gene: TRBV10-3; abundance: NA; j_gene: TRBJ2-2; CDR3aa: CAISLRTGVNTGELFF; CDR3nt: TGTGCCATCTCACTCCGGACAGGGGTAAACACCGGGGAGCTGTTTTTT
d_gene: NA; v_gene: TRBV19; abundance: NA; j_gene: TRBJ1-4; CDR3aa: CASSIFSRGDEKLFF; CDR3nt: TGTGCCAGTAGTATTTTTTCCAGGGGCGACGAAAAACTGTTTTTT
d_gene: NA; v_gene: TRBV19; abundance: NA; j_gene: TRBJ1-1; CDR3aa: CASTPMWVNTEAFF; CDR3nt: TGTGCCAGTACCCCAATGTGGGTGAACACTGAAGCTTTCTTT
d_gene: NA; v_gene: TRBV5-6; abundance: NA; j_gene: TRBJ1-2; CDR3aa: CASSDDTYGYTF; CDR3nt: TGTGCCAGCAGCGATGACACCTATGGCTACACCTTC
d_gene: NA; v_gene: TRBV7-6; abundance: NA; j_gene: TRBJ1-5; CDR3aa: CASSSDMGFGQPQHF; CDR3nt: TGTGCCAGCAGCTCCGACATGGGTTTTGGTCAGCCCCAGCATTTT
d_gene: NA; v_gene: TRBV7-9; abundance: NA; j_gene: TRBJ2-2; CDR3aa: CASSPRGIANTGELFF; CDR3nt: TGTGCCAGCAGCCCCCGGGGAATCGCGAACACCGGGGAGCTGTTTTTT
d_gene: NA; v_gene: TRBV6-6; abundance: once; j_gene: TRBJ1-1; CDR3aa: CASSFPQRSIDTEAFF; CDR3nt: TGTGCCAGCAGTTTCCCCCAAAGGAGTATAGACACTGAAGCTTTCTTT
d_gene: NA; v_gene: TRBV7-9; abundance: NA; j_gene: TRBJ2-7; CDR3aa: CASSLSREAYEQYF; CDR3nt: TGTGCCAGCAGCTTAAGCAGGGAGGCCTACGAGCAGTACTTC
d_gene: TRBD2; v_gene: TRBV15; abundance: many; j_gene: TRBJ2-3; CDR3aa: CATSGGRITDTQYF; CDR3nt: TGTGCCACCAGTGGCGGGAGGATCACAGATACGCAGTATTTT
d_gene: TRBD2; v_gene: TRBV4-2; abundance: NA; j_gene: TRBJ2-1; CDR3aa: CASSQDSGGEENEQFF; CDR3nt: TGTGCCAGCAGCCAAGATTCGGGGGGGGAAGAGAATGAGCAGTTCTTC
d_gene: NA; v_gene: TRBV29-1; abundance: NA; j_gene: TRBJ2-3; CDR3aa: CSVEVGKTGVDVDTQYF; CDR3nt: TGCAGCGTTGAAGTGGGGAAGACAGGTGTCGACGTAGATACGCAGTATTTT
d_gene: TRBD1; v_gene: TRBV7-9; abundance: NA; j_gene: TRBJ2-3; CDR3aa: CASSPGQGLPDTQYF; CDR3nt: TGTGCCAGCAGCCCCGGACAGGGGTTACCAGATACGCAGTATTTT
d_gene: TRBD2; v_gene: TRBV9; abundance: NA; j_gene: TRBJ2-7; CDR3aa: CASSVGTSGAYEQYF; CDR3nt: TGTGCCAGCAGCGTAGGGACTAGCGGGGCCTACGAGCAGTACTTC
d_gene: NA; v_gene: TRBV19; abundance: NA; j_gene: TRBJ2-1; CDR3aa: CASSIVGGDYNEQFF; CDR3nt: TGTGCCAGTAGTATCGTTGGGGGCGACTACAATGAGCAGTTCTTC
d_gene: TRBD1; v_gene: TRBV30; abundance: NA; j_gene: TRBJ1-2; CDR3aa: CAWSRGGTGQSFYGYTF; CDR3nt: TGTGCCTGGAGTAGAGGGGGGACAGGGCAATCCTTCTATGGCTACACCTTC
d_gene: NA; v_gene: TRBV5-4; abundance: NA; j_gene: TRBJ1-2; CDR3aa: CAIPRGAALLGYTF; CDR3nt: TGTGCCATACCCAGGGGTGCGGCTCTTCTTGGCTACACCTTC
d_gene: TRBD2; v_gene: TRBV9; abundance: NA; j_gene: TRBJ2-1; CDR3aa: CASWGGSGEQFF; CDR3nt: TGTGCCAGCTGGGGAGGGAGTGGTGAGCAGTTCTTC
d_gene: NA; v_gene: TRBV6-1; abundance: NA; j_gene: TRBJ1-2; CDR3aa: CASLFQGGYGYTF; CDR3nt: TGTGCCAGCCTTTTCCAGGGTGGCTATGGCTACACCTTC
d_gene: NA; v_gene: TRBV28; abundance: NA; j_gene: TRBJ2-1; CDR3aa: CASTETGDDEQFF; CDR3nt: TGTGCCAGCACCGAAACGGGAGATGATGAGCAGTTCTTC
d_gene: TRBD2; v_gene: TRBV7-9; abundance: NA; j_gene: TRBJ2-7; CDR3aa: CASSPTTSGYEQYF; CDR3nt: TGTGCCAGCAGCCCAACGACTAGCGGGTACGAGCAGTACTTC
d_gene: TRBD2; v_gene: TRBV6-1; abundance: NA; j_gene: TRBJ2-1; CDR3aa: CASHKLAAYNEQFF; CDR3nt: TGTGCCAGCCATAAACTAGCGGCCTACAATGAGCAGTTCTTC
d_gene: TRBD1; v_gene: TRBV4-3; abundance: NA; j_gene: TRBJ1-4; CDR3aa: CASRGQGIGNEKLFF; CDR3nt: TGCGCCAGCAGGGGACAGGGTATTGGTAATGAAAAACTGTTTTTT